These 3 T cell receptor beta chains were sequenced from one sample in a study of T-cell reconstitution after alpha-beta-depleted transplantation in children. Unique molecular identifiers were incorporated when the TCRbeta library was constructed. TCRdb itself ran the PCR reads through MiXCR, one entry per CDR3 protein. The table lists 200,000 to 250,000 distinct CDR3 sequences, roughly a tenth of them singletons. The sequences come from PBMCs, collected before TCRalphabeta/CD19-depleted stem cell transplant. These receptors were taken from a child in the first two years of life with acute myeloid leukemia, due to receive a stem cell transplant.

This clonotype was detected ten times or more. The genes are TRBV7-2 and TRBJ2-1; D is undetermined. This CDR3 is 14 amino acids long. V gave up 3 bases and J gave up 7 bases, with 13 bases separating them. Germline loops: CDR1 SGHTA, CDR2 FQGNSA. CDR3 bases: TGTGCCAGCAGCTTCTCACTGTCCGGAAATGAGCAGTTCTTC. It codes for CASSFSLSGNEQFF.

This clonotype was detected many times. The CDR3 DNA reads as TGTGCCTCGGGTTCCCTCGGGTCCTACGAGCAGTACTTC. The encoded protein is CASGSLGSYEQYF. The rearrangement uses TRBV2 and TRBJ2-7; D is unclear. The length of the CDR3 is 13 residues. Trimming shortened V by 11 bases and J by 1 base, and 15 bases separated the two germline ends. In germline, CDR1 is SNHLY, CDR2 FYNNEI.

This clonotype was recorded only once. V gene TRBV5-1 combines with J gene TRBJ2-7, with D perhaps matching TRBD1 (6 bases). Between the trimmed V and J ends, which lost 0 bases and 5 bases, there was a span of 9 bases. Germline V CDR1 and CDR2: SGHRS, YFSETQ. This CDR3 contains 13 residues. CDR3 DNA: TGCGCCAGCAGCTTGGGGGACAACCACGAGCAGTACTTC. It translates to CASSLGDNHEQYF.